The text below deals with one T cell receptor beta chain. The entry originates in a study of blood T cell repertoires in COVID-19. TCRdb's table, derived via immunoSEQ multiplex PCR, lists solely in-frame clones and lacks some. The sample carries about 24,000 clones, 81% recorded once. Trimming at V came to 4 bases and at J to 2 bases, leaving 9 bases not matched to a gene. The CDR3 runs to 17 residues. Looked up from germline, CDR1 is SGDLS and CDR2 is YYNGEE. The chain recombines TRBV9 with TRBJ2-2; 9 nucleotides align to TRBD2. The sequenced material came from peripheral blood. The origin of this receptor is a man aged 65 to 79 with acute or convalescent COVID-19. DNA of the CDR3: TGTGCCAGCAGCCTTCTAGCGGGGACATCAAACACCGGGGAGCTGTTTTTT. Translation gives CASSLLAGTSNTGELFF.